These T cell receptor beta chains were read from a single sample in a study of cytomegalovirus exposure and HLA in healthy donors. The data were produced by immunoSEQ multiplex PCR, yet TCRdb's version contains in-frame clones alone and is incomplete. The sample shows 150,000 to 200,000 clones, approximately 85% of them seen only once. Source material: PBMCs. The receptors come from a man between 18 and 29 years old in good health and CMV-seropositive. CDR3s leave out the opening cysteine and the closing phenylalanine or tryptophan. Each record gives: J gene, V gene, CDR3 protein.

TRBJ2-1	TRBV5-1	ASSNGGAHNEQF
TRBJ2-3	TRBV7-6	ASSFSGGSRTDTQY
TRBJ2-7	TRBV14	ASSQGTGLYEQY
TRBJ1-2	TRBV7-9	ASSLAGFLGQSGSYGYT
TRBJ1-4	TRBV9	ASSVGQITQGASNEKLF
TRBJ1-2	TRBV6-5	ASRRDINYGYT
TRBJ2-1	TRBV12-5	ASGYVAGGPIYDEQF
TRBJ2-4	TRBV7-9	ASSPKGEGRGKKNIQY
TRBJ1-2	TRBV29-1	SVGQNYGYT
TRBJ2-5	TRBV6-5	ASTTPGVQETQY
TRBJ2-2	TRBV30	ARASARYTGELF
TRBJ2-5	TRBV5-1	ASSLVGSGQETQY
TRBJ2-7	TRBV27	ASSDCEQY
TRBJ2-7	TRBV14	APSYEQY
TRBJ2-1	TRBV7-9	ASSFGAGVYNEQF
TRBJ1-6	TRBV4-3	ASSQDGSSYNSPLH
TRBJ1-4	TRBV4-3	ASSQGRDRPNEKLF
TRBJ1-6	TRBV6-6	ASRPGRDRARSPLH
TRBJ1-2	TRBV7-9	ASSPGQGLHGYT
TRBJ2-7	TRBV29-1	SVGTGTSDPDEQY
NA	TRBV7-9	ASSPGQGAGEQY
TRBJ1-3	TRBV7-2	ASSLGSSGNTIY
TRBJ2-7	TRBV2	ASSEDPGQGFYEQY
TRBJ1-1	TRBV27	ASSLYGSRGWNTEAF
TRBJ2-5	TRBV30	AWSQGARETQY
TRBJ2-2	TRBV6-6	ASSYTGANTGELF
TRBJ2-7	TRBV19	ASSIAAGAGYYEQY
TRBJ1-4	TRBV5-1	ASSFRGDEKLF
TRBJ1-2	TRBV7-2	ASSEASYGFYGYT
TRBJ1-1	TRBV27	ASSYAGRSTEAF
TRBJ2-3	TRBV11-2	ASSFRGSGAVGDTQY
TRBJ1-6	TRBV7-8	ASSWDRVDNSPLH
TRBJ2-1	TRBV29-1	SVVGLEQF
TRBJ2-7	TRBV5-1	ASSPMGRTYEQY
TRBJ1-6	TRBV2	ASSEWGDSYNSPLH
TRBJ2-3	TRBV7-9	ASSFDGPGLASDTQY
TRBJ2-7	TRBV19	ASSTDRNYEQY
TRBJ2-5	TRBV7-6	ASSLNRGQETQY
TRBJ2-1	TRBV7-6	ASSLGGHNEQF
TRBJ1-6	TRBV2	ASEADSSYNSPLH
TRBJ1-2	TRBV12-2	ASRLAPEQDREGGGYT
TRBJ2-5	TRBV5-1	ASSGGTGDSETQY
TRBJ2-1	TRBV5-8	ASSLRGGSYNEQF
TRBJ2-5	TRBV5-1	ASSLILTEETQY
TRBJ1-3	TRBV5-1	ASSLEPAGVSGNTIY
NA	TRBV5-1	ASSLGTSGAYEQY
TRBJ2-3	TRBV2	ASSEAAGLGTDTQY
TRBJ2-3	TRBV9	ASSVSGGRVTDTQY
TRBJ1-6	TRBV5-1	ASSPGGTNSPLH
TRBJ2-7	TRBV2	ASSETGTYEQY
TRBJ2-1	TRBV27	ASSQTPSYNEQF
TRBJ1-5	TRBV25-1	ASSDLLQGANQPQH
TRBJ1-5	TRBV7-9	ASSLGETSNQPQH